The 5 T cell receptor beta chains reported below all come from one sample, sequenced in a study of T cells in women clearing cervical HPV infection. Measured with immunoSEQ multiplex PCR; TCRdb has only the in-frame clones, and not every one. This table holds about 29,000 clones. Sample: blood buffy coat. The receptors originated from a woman between 18 and 69 years old with a cervical HPV16 infection that either progressed to CIN3+ or cleared (not recorded which).

In the case of this clone: The read gets to within 3 residues of the CDR3 end, and the germline J gene fills in the rest. This chain connects TRBV11-3 to TRBJ2-1; TRBD2 matches 8 bases. CDR1 SGHNT and CDR2 YENEEA come from the germline V gene. J was trimmed by 8 bases and V by 6 bases; bases with no gene match: 3. The CDR3 totals 12 residues. CDR3 bases read: TGTGCCAGCAGTCACGGGGGGGATGAG. It yields the protein CASSHGGDE. The entire CDR3 sequence reads CASSHGGDEQFF.

As to this clone: With the read ending 3 residues before the CDR3 end, the germline J gene is used to fill in that end. The V gene is TRBV29-1, the J gene TRBJ1-5; no clear D gene. CDR3 length: 13 amino acids. Trimming took 6 bases from V and 3 from J, leaving 12 bases between them. Germline V gives CDR1 SQVTM, CDR2 ANQGSEA. The CDR3 here is CSVKGGLNQPQHF. CDR3 DNA (partial): TGCAGCGTGAAGGGCGGGCTCAATCAGCCC.

Turning to this clone: The read gets to within 3 residues of the CDR3 end, and the germline J gene fills in the rest. The chain carries TRBV2 and TRBJ2-1; 8 bases fit TRBD2. The junction had 6 bases not matched to a gene; V was cut back by 6 bases and J by 5 bases. CDR1 is SNHLY and CDR2 is FYNNEI in the germline V gene. The CDR3 runs 14 residues. The CDR3 here is CASSQRESNNEQFF. The covered CDR3 bases are TGTGCCAGCAGCCAGCGGGAGTCCAACAATGAG.

In the case of this clone: The read terminates 3 residues ahead of where the CDR3 ends, so the germline J gene completes it. This sequence joins TRBV7-2 and TRBJ1-1; possibly TRBD1 for D (5 bases). The CDR3 spans 16 residues. CDR1 and CDR2 from the germline V gene are SGHTA and FQGNSA. V lost 0 bases, J lost 1 base, and 12 bases lay in between. CDR3 DNA, as far as it was read: TGTGCCAGCAGCTTAGCCCCCGGGGGAGGGAACACTGAA. It specifies CASSLAPGGGNTE. The CDR3 as a whole reads CASSLAPGGGNTEAFF.

On this clone: The read is 3 residues too short to cover the CDR3 end, so that end is filled in from the germline J gene. The rearrangement joins TRBV20-1 to TRBJ2-7; tentatively, D is TRBD1 (6 bases). CDR1 is DFQATT, CDR2 SNEGSKA, per germline (reference sequence). The V end lost 0 bases, the J end lost 5 bases, and 11 bases lay between the germline ends. The CDR3 extends over 13 amino acids. Partial CDR3 DNA: TGCAGTGCTAGAGAACACCGGGACAACGAG. Translating it yields CSAREHRDNE. The full CDR3 reads CSAREHRDNEQYF.